A selection of T cell receptor beta chains follows, all from one sample in a study of neoadjuvant anti-PD-1 for oral cavity cancer. TCRdb keeps only in-frame clones here, not all; method: immunoSEQ multiplex PCR. The table records about 9,900 clones, 64% of them present only once. Source: PBMCs, taken after nivolumab (anti-PD-1) treatment. These receptors were taken from a person aged 40-85 years with oral cavity squamous cell carcinoma. The CDR3 runs from the conserved cysteine through the conserved F or W. D genes are given only for firm matches. Expanded clones get a size class; other rows say once, few or many, or leave the size out.

d_call j_call clone_size v_call cdr3_length cdr3_aa cdr3_nt
TRBD2 TRBJ2-7 once TRBV2 14 CASSATSSLYEQYF TGTGCCAGCAGCGCGACTAGCAGCCTCTACGAGCAGTACTTC
NA TRBJ2-7 once TRBV7-7 10 CASRTYEQYF TGTGCCAGCAGGACCTACGAGCAGTACTTC
NA TRBJ1-1 few TRBV2 11 CASSRAAEAFF TGTGCCAGCAGTCGGGCGGCTGAAGCTTTCTTT
NA TRBJ1-5 NA TRBV18 16 CASSPPADTRNQPQHF TGTGCCAGCTCACCACCCGCCGACACTCGGAATCAGCCCCAGCATTTT
TRBD1 TRBJ1-2 few TRBV28 14 CASSWTWDSGGYTF TGTGCCAGCAGCTGGACCTGGGACAGCGGTGGCTACACCTTC
NA TRBJ2-3 NA TRBV6-5 16 CASSYFVTRGPDTQYF TGTGCCAGCAGTTACTTCGTGACTAGGGGCCCAGATACGCAGTATTTT
NA TRBJ1-5 NA TRBV19 13 CASSFTADQPQHF TGTGCCAGTAGTTTCACTGCTGATCAGCCCCAGCATTTT
TRBD2 TRBJ2-5 NA TRBV2 17 CASSEATSGGARETQYF TGTGCCAGCAGTGAAGCTACTAGCGGGGGGGCCCGGGAGACCCAGTACTTC
NA TRBJ2-3 NA TRBV6-4 14 CASSVGTATDTQYF TGTGCCAGCAGTGTCGGGACTGCGACAGATACGCAGTATTTT
NA TRBJ1-1 NA TRBV20-1 11 CSAAGTPGAFF TGCAGTGCCGCGGGGACTCCGGGGGCTTTCTTT
TRBD1 TRBJ1-6 few TRBV5-6 12 CASSQQGGPLHF TGTGCCAGCAGTCAACAGGGGGGACCCCTCCACTTT
TRBD1 TRBJ2-5 NA TRBV7-9 13 CASSSDRAETQYF TGTGCCAGCTCTTCAGACAGGGCGGAGACCCAGTACTTC
TRBD1 TRBJ2-1 NA TRBV5-8 15 CASSFTGGGRNEQFF TGTGCCAGCAGCTTCACAGGGGGCGGCCGCAATGAGCAGTTCTTC
NA TRBJ1-1 NA TRBV5-1 16 CASSLSGGAGDTEAFF TGCGCCAGCAGCTTGTCGGGGGGCGCCGGGGACACTGAAGCTTTCTTT
TRBD1 TRBJ2-5 NA TRBV5-1 14 CASSYGQGTETQYF TGCGCCAGCAGCTACGGACAGGGGACCGAGACCCAGTACTTC
TRBD2 TRBJ2-5 few TRBV19 13 CASGAGLQETQYF TGTGCCAGTGGAGCGGGGCTCCAAGAGACCCAGTACTTC
NA TRBJ2-5 once TRBV5-6 14 CASSLLPGRETQYF TGTGCCAGCAGCTTGTTACCAGGTCGGGAGACCCAGTACTTC
NA TRBJ1-2 few TRBV2 14 CASSEKGHNYGYTF TGTGCCAGCAGTGAAAAGGGCCACAACTATGGCTACACCTTC
TRBD1 TRBJ1-2 NA TRBV5-1 14 CASSLADRGYGYTF TGCGCCAGCAGCTTGGCGGACAGGGGTTATGGCTACACCTTC
TRBD2 TRBJ2-3 NA TRBV2 17 CASSEWSSGGVGDTQYF TGTGCCAGCAGTGAATGGAGTAGCGGGGGGGTTGGTGATACGCAGTATTTT
NA TRBJ2-7 NA TRBV27 15 CASRAEAGGFHEQYF TGTGCCAGCAGAGCTGAGGCAGGGGGGTTTCACGAGCAGTACTTC
NA TRBJ2-7 NA TRBV14 15 CASSQDRGKVYEQYF TGTGCCAGCAGCCAAGATCGAGGGAAAGTCTACGAGCAGTACTTC
NA TRBJ1-1 NA TRBV9 15 CASSVSGGAGAEAFF TGTGCCAGCAGCGTGTCGGGGGGCGCTGGGGCTGAAGCTTTCTTT
NA TRBJ2-7 NA TRBV28 14 CASSFLLGTYEQYF TGTGCCAGCAGTTTCCTCCTAGGGACCTACGAGCAGTACTTC
NA TRBJ2-1 NA TRBV5-1 16 CASSLSGTTSYNEQFF TGCGCCAGCAGCTTGTCCGGGACGACCTCCTACAATGAGCAGTTCTTC
NA TRBJ2-5 NA TRBV29-1 11 CSVVGVETQYF TGCAGCGTTGTGGGGGTTGAGACCCAGTACTTC
TRBD2 TRBJ2-1 NA TRBV19 15 CASSILAGGWNEQFF TGTGCCAGTAGTATCTTGGCGGGAGGTTGGAATGAGCAGTTCTTC
NA TRBJ2-3 NA TRBV5-1 14 CASSWTGGADTQYF TGCGCCAGCAGTTGGACCGGGGGTGCAGATACGCAGTATTTT
NA TRBJ1-1 few TRBV6-5 13 CASRPPTRAEAFF TGTGCCAGCAGGCCACCCACCAGGGCTGAAGCTTTCTTT
TRBD1 TRBJ2-7 NA TRBV18 15 CASSPPGQGDYEQYF TGTGCCAGCTCACCACCGGGACAGGGGGACTACGAGCAGTACTTC
NA TRBJ2-5 NA TRBV7-8 14 CASSPGGGGETQYF TGTGCCAGCAGCCCCGGCGGGGGCGGGGAGACCCAGTACTTC
TRBD2 TRBJ2-1 few TRBV30 18 CAWSRWVSSGSSYNEQFF TGTGCCTGGAGCCGTTGGGTTTCTAGCGGGAGTTCCTACAATGAGCAGTTCTTC
TRBD1 TRBJ1-2 NA TRBV6-5 13 CASSLTGDYGYTF TGTGCCAGCAGTTTGACAGGGGACTATGGCTACACCTTC